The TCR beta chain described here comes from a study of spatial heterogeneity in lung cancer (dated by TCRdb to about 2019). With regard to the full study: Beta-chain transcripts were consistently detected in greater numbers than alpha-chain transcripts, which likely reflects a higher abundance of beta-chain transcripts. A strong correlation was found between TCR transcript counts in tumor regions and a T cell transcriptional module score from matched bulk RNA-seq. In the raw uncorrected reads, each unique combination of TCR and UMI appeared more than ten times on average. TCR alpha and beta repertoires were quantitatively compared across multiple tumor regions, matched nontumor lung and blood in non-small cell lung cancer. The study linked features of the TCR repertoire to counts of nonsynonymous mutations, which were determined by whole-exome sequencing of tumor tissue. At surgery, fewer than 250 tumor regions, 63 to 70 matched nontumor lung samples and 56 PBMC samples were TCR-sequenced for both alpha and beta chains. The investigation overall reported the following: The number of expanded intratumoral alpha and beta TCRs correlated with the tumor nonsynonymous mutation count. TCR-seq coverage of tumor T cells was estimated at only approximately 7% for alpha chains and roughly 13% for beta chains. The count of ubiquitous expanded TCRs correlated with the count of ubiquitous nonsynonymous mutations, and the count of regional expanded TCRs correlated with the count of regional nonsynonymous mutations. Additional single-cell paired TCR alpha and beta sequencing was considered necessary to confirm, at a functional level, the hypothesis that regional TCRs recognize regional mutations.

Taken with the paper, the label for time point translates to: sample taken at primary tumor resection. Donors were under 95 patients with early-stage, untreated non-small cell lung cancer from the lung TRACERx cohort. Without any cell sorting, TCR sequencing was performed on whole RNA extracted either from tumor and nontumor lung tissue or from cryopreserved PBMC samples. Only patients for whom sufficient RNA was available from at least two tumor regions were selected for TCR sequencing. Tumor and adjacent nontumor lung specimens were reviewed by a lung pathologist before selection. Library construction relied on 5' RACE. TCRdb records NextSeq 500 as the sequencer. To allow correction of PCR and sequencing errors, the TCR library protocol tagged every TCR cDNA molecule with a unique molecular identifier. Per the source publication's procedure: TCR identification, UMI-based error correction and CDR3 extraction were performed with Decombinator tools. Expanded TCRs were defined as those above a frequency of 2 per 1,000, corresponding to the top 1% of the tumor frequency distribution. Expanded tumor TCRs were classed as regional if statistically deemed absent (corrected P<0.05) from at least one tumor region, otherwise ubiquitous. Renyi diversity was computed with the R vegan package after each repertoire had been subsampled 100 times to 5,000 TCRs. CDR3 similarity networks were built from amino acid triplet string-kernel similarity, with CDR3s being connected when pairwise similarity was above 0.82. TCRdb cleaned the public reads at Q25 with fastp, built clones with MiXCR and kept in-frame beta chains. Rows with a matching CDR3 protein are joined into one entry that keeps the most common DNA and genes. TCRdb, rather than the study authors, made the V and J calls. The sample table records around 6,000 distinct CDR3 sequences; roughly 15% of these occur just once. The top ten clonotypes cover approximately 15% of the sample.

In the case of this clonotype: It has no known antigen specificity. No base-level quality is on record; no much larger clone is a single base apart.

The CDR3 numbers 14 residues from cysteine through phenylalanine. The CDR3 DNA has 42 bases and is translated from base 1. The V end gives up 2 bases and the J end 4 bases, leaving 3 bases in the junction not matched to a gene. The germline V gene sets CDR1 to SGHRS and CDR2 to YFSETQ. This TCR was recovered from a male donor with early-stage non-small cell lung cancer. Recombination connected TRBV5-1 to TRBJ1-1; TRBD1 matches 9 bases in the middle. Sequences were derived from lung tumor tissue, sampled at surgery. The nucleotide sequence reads TGCGCCAGCAGCTTAGGACAGGGGCTCACTGAAGCTTTCTTT. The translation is CASSLGQGLTEAFF.